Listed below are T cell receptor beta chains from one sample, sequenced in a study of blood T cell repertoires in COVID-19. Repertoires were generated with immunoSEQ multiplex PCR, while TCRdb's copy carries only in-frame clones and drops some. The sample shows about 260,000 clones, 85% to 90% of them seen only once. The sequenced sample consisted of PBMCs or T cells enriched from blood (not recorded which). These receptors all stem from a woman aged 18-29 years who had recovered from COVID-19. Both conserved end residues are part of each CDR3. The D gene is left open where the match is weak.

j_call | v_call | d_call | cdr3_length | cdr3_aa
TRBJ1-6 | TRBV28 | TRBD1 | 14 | CASSQTGGPSPLHF
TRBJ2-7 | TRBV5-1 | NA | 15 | CASSRGDAGTYEQYF
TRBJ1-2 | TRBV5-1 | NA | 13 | CASSLAREDGYTF
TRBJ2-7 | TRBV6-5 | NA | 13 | CATARDTGYEQYF
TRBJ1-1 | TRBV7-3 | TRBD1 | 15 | CASSKTGMGDTEAFF
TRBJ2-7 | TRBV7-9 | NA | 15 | CASSPPAGESYEQYF
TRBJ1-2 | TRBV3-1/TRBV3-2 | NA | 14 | CASSPMVQGYGYTF
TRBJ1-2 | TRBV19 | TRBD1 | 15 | CASTQGGKTGSGYTF
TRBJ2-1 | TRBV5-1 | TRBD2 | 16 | CASSLAASGGAGEQFF
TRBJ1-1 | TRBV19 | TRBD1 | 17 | CASSRWTGDRVNTEAFF
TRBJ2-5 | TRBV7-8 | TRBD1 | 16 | CASSPVDRGLGETQYF
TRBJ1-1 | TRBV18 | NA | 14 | CASSPGSENTEAFF
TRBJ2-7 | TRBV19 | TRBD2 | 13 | CASGWGLGYEQYF
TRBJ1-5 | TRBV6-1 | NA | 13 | CASSESGSQPQHF
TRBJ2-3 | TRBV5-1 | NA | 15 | CASSLNQGTTDTQYF
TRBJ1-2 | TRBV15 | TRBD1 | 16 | CATSRDRDSYNYGYTF
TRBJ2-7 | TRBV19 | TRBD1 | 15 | CASSPGTGPTKKQYF
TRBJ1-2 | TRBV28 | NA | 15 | CASSFPQGFNYGYTF
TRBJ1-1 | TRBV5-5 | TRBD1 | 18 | CASSLMGQGRVRDTEAFF
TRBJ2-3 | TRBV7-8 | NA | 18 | CASSHLGARGGGADTQYF
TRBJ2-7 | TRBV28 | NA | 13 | CASKQPGSYEQYF
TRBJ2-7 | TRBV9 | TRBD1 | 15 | CASSVGGTGYYEQYF
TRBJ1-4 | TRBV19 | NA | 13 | CASISGGREKLFF
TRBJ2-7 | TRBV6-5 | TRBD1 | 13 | CASSRGQGNEQYF
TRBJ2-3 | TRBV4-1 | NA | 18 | CASSQVLLMSSAGDTQYF
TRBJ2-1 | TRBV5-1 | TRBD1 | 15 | CASSLLGTANNEQFF
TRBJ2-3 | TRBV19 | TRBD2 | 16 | CASSIGLAVHTDTQYF
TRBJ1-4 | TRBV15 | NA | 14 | CATSKAGLNEKLFF
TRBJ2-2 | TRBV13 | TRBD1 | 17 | CASSILTTGDYTGELFF
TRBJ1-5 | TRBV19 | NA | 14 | CATKTSGEGRPQHF
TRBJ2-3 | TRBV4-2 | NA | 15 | CASSYRRQITDTQYF
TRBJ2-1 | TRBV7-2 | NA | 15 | CASTRGGGGLNEQFF
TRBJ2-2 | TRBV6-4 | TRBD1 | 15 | CASSETGVTTGELFF
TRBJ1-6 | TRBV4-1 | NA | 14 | CASSPREGNSPLHF
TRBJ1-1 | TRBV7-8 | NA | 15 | CASSFSPGMNTEAFF
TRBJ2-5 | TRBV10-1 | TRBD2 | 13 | CASSEGGGETQYF
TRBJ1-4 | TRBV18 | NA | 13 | CASSPPSNEKLFF
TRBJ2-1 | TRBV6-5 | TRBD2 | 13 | CATGGNINNEQFF
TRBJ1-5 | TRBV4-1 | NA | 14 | CASSLAGLRQPQHF
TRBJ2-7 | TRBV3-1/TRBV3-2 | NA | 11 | CASSVHYEQYF
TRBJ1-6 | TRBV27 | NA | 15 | CASSLGGHINSPLHF
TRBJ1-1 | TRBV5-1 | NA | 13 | CASSKGANTEAFF
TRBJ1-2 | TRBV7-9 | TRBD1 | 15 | CASSFTDRADYGYTF
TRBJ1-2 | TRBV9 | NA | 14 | CASSTRTGSYGYTF
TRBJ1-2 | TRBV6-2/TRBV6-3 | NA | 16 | CASSYLGTRENYGYTF
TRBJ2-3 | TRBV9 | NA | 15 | CASSVDPGEADTQYF
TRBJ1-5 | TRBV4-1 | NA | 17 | CASSQDRARGYNQPQHF
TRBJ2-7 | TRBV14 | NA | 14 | CASSPRFGAYEQYF
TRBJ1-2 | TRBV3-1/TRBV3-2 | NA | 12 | CASSQDLSGYTF
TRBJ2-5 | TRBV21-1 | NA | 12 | CAIGRSGETQYF
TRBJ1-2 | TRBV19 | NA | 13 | CASSPGHPYGYTF
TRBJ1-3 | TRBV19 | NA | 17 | CASSSLGATASGNTIYF
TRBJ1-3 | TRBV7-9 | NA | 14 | CASSLALDGNTIYF
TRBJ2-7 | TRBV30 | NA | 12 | CAWSARSYEQYF